This T cell receptor beta chain stems from a study of T cell repertoires in cytomegalovirus infection. Study in general: An indication of both CMV infection and matching HLA type came from public TCR beta signatures. Overall study results and limits: It was HLA-C-restricted CMV-specific TCR beta clonotypes that dominated the response ex vivo.

Each CDR3 protein is one row after TCRdb ran MiXCR on the reads. The sample holds roughly 990,000 distinct CDR3 sequences; under 40% are singletons and the top ten take 13%. A remark on this clonotype: What it binds is unknown.

Germline CDR1 LNHNV, CDR2 YYDKDF (reference sequence). The CDR3 is 15 residues long. Trimming took off 8 bases at V and 2 bases at J, with 18 bases between the two ends. The material sequenced was cultured CD8+ T cells from PBMCs, taken from culture after CMV antigen stimulation. This receptor was identified in a human donor in good health (CMV status not recorded). Some clones in this sample may be carry-over from other donors' samples. The V gene is TRBV15, the J gene TRBJ2-5; perhaps TRBD2 as D (7 bases). This CDR3 is CATDGGPRDQETQYF. CDR3 DNA sequence: TGTGCCACCGACGGGGGGCCGCGGGATCAAGAGACCCAGTACTTC.